The 24 T cell receptor beta chains presented below share a single source sample, sequenced in a study of cytomegalovirus exposure and HLA in healthy donors. The PCR made use of 60 Vbeta and 13 Jbeta primers. The method was immunoSEQ multiplex PCR; TCRdb's version includes in-frame clones alone and lacks a portion of them. Its table lists roughly 77,000 clones. The sample comprised PBMCs. Receptor source: a female donor in good health and CMV-seropositive.

The gene calls are TRBV19 and TRBJ1-6, with 8 bases lining up with TRBD1. The CDR3 has 17 amino acids. J lost 14 bases, V lost 1 base, and 16 bases had no gene match. From germline, CDR1 is LNHDA and CDR2 SQIVND (reference sequence). In nucleotides, the CDR3 is TGTGCCAGTAGTATAGCCACCATCGGGACAGGCGGGGGCACCCTCCACTTT. Translating gives CASSIATIGTGGGTLHF.

The gene calls are TRBV5-1 and TRBJ2-5; the match to TRBD2 covers 11 bases. V lost 4 bases, J lost 0 bases, and 2 bases stayed unmatched. The CDR3 runs 15 residues. Germline V CDR1 and CDR2: SGHRS, YFSETQ. The CDR3 region has the DNA TGCGCCAGCAGCGTACTAGCGGGAGACCAAGAGACCCAGTACTTC. Protein sequence: CASSVLAGDQETQYF.

The J gene is TRBJ2-3, the V gene TRBV4-2; D gene unclear. CDR3 size: 15 residues. Germline V gene sequence: CDR1 LGHNA, CDR2 YNFKEQ. V was trimmed by 1 base and J by 2 bases, leaving 10 bases between them. CDR3 coding DNA: TGTGCCAGCAGCCAAGGAAACGGAGACACAGATACGCAGTATTTT. As protein: CASSQGNGDTDTQYF.

The chain couples TRBV6-5 to TRBJ2-5; 8 nucleotides align to TRBD1. Unmatched junction bases numbered 4, after V lost 2 bases and J lost 5 bases. The CDR3 length is 14 residues. In germline, CDR1 is MNHEY, CDR2 SVGAGI. The CDR3 sequence: CASSYLGQGETQYF. Here the CDR3 DNA reads TGTGCCAGCAGTTACCTAGGACAGGGCGAGACCCAGTACTTC.

CDR3: CATSKRAGTGVLFSEAFF. The CDR3 nucleotides are TGTGCCACCAGCAAGCGAGCCGGGACAGGGGTCCTATTCTCTGAAGCTTTCTTT. V and J are TRBV15 and TRBJ1-1; TRBD1 aligns across 10 bases. The germline gives CDR1 LNHNV, CDR2 YYDKDF (reference sequence). The CDR3 runs to 18 residues. J lost 6 bases, V lost 4 bases, and 17 bases had no gene match.

J is TRBJ1-2 and V is TRBV4-3; 7 nucleotides line up with TRBD1. The CDR3 covers 17 residues. Trimming at V came to 2 bases and at J to 5 bases, leaving 14 bases not matched to a gene. Per germline, CDR1 LGHNA and CDR2 YSLEER. The CDR3 protein is CASSQTYRGLEPYGYTF. For the CDR3, the DNA is TGCGCCAGCAGCCAAACCTACAGGGGTTTGGAACCATATGGCTACACCTTC.

V usage is TRBV4-2 and J usage is TRBJ2-2; possibly TRBD1 for D (5 bases). The CDR3 has 16 residues. V lost 1 base and J lost 0, with 9 bases in between. Germline V CDR1 and CDR2: LGHNA, YNFKEQ. Here the CDR3 reads CASSQGQGANTGELFF. The DNA for the CDR3 is TGTGCCAGCAGCCAAGGTCAGGGCGCGAACACCGGGGAGCTGTTTTTT.

The CDR3 DNA reads TGTGCCAGCAGTCCAGGACTAGGGAGCTACGAGCAGTACTTC. Translated: CASSPGLGSYEQYF. The V call is TRBV28, the J call TRBJ2-7, with 7 bases aligning to TRBD2. Germline V gene lookup returns CDR1 MDHEN and CDR2 SYDVKM. The ends lost 5 bases at V and 3 bases at J; junction bases unmatched: 7. The CDR3 has 14 amino acids. Variable domain in full (rest from reference TRBV28 and TRBJ2-7): DVKVTQSSRYLVKRTGEKVFLECVQDMDHENMFWYRQDPGLGLRLIYFSYDVKMKEKGDIPEGYSVSREKKERFSLILESASTNQTSMYLCASSPGLGSYEQYFGPGTRLTVT.

V gene TRBV6-1 combines with J gene TRBJ1-2; possibly TRBD1 for D (5 bases). Looked up from germline, CDR1 is MNHNS and CDR2 is SASEGT. The V end lost 1 base, the J end lost 7 bases, and 10 bases lay between the germline ends. The CDR3 runs to 13 residues. This CDR3 is CASSEVGEGGYTF. The CDR3 region has the DNA TGTGCCAGCAGTGAAGTAGGGGAGGGTGGCTACACCTTC.

The chain uses TRBV7-9 and TRBJ2-1; 8 bases map to TRBD2. The CDR3 totals 16 residues. The V gene end was trimmed by 5 bases and the J gene end by 14 bases; junction bases not matched to a gene: 20. CDR1 is SEHNR, CDR2 FQNEAQ, per germline (reference sequence). The CDR3 region is CASSPHTGGQGAREFF. DNA of the CDR3: TGTGCCAGCAGCCCACATACGGGAGGGCAGGGCGCCCGAGAGTTCTTC.

The chain couples TRBV19 to TRBJ2-1; 10 bases fit TRBD2. V lost 3 bases, J lost 5 bases, and 7 bases stayed unmatched. Germline V gene data show CDR1 as LNHDA and CDR2 as SQIVND (reference sequence). The CDR3 sequence is 16 residues long. The CDR3: CASSIVGLAENNEQFF. For the CDR3, the DNA is TGTGCCAGTAGTATCGTCGGACTAGCGGAGAACAATGAGCAGTTCTTC.

V gene TRBV7-2 combines with J gene TRBJ1-5; D is undetermined. Germline CDR1 is SGHTA and CDR2 is FQGNSA. This CDR3 spans 14 amino acids. Trimming stripped 5 bases from V and 0 bases from J, with 8 bases between. CDR3 sequence (DNA): TGTGCCAGCAGCGACATCGATAGCAATCAGCCCCAGCATTTT. Translating gives CASSDIDSNQPQHF.

This chain uses TRBV5-1 with TRBJ1-1; D is perhaps TRBD1 (5 bases). Germline CDR1 and CDR2: SGHRS and YFSETQ. Deletions cut 2 bases from V and 8 bases from J, with 10 bases between. The CDR3 has 12 amino acids. CDR3: CASSFSTEEAFF. The CDR3 nucleotides read TGCGCCAGCAGCTTCTCGACAGAAGAAGCTTTCTTT.

This chain uses TRBV6-1 with TRBJ2-7; 9 positions match TRBD1. The CDR3 contains 13 residues. Germline CDR1 reads MNHNS; CDR2 reads SASEGT. V was clipped by 6 bases and J by 1 base; unmatched bases: 1. CDR3 loop: CASRGTGSYEQYF. The CDR3 DNA sequence: TGTGCCAGCAGGGGGACAGGGTCCTACGAGCAGTACTTC.

The chain carries TRBV5-6 and TRBJ1-1; D not certain. CDR1 is SGHDT, CDR2 YYEEEE, per germline. V gave up 4 bases and J gave up 1 base, with 8 bases separating them. CDR3 size: 13 residues. The CDR3 loop reads CASSGQWNTEAFF. The CDR3 DNA follows: TGTGCCAGCAGCGGCCAATGGAACACTGAAGCTTTCTTT. Filled out from reference TRBV5-6 and TRBJ1-1, the complete variable domain reads DAGVTQSPTHLIKTRGQQVTLRCSPKSGHDTVSWYQQALGQGPQFIFQYYEEEERQRGNFPDRFSGHQFPNYSSELNVNALLLGDSALYLCASSGQWNTEAFFGQGTRLTVV.

The rearrangement links TRBV2 to TRBJ1-2, with D possibly TRBD1 on 6 matching bases. This CDR3 has 14 amino acids. Trimming shortened V by 2 bases and J by 6 bases, and 13 bases separated the two germline ends. The germline V gene encodes CDR1 SNHLY and CDR2 FYNNEI. For the CDR3, the DNA is TGTGCCAGCAGTGAATCCCGACAGGTGGATGGCTACACCTTC. This codes for CASSESRQVDGYTF. Variable domain in full (rest from reference TRBV2 and TRBJ1-2): EPEVTQTPSHQVTQMGQEVILRCVPISNHLYFYWYRQILGQKVEFLVSFYNNEISEKSEIFDDQFSVERPDGSNFTLKIRSTKLEDSAMYFCASSESRQVDGYTFGSGTRLTVV.

The J gene is TRBJ2-1, the V gene TRBV5-1, with 14 bases identical to TRBD2. In germline, CDR1 is SGHRS, CDR2 YFSETQ. The trim removed 4 bases at V and 6 bases at J, leaving 3 bases unmatched. The CDR3 spans 15 residues. The CDR3 DNA reads TGCGCCAGCAGCAGACTAGCGGGGGGGCCCAATGAGCAGTTCTTC. Protein: CASSRLAGGPNEQFF.

V usage is TRBV4-3 and J usage is TRBJ2-3; 14 bases are a match to TRBD2. The junction had 6 bases not matched to a gene; V was cut back by 3 bases and J by 4 bases. The CDR3 has 17 residues. CDR1 and CDR2 (germline): LGHNA, YSLEER. The CDR3 region is CASSQAATSGGADTQYF. CDR3 bases: TGCGCCAGCAGCCAGGCCGCGACTAGCGGGGGGGCAGATACGCAGTATTTT.

The chain is built from TRBV4-1 and TRBJ1-1, with TRBD1 matching 9 bases. Trimming cost V 2 bases and J 4 bases; bases outside gene matches: 5. Germline V gene data show CDR1 as MGHRA and CDR2 as YSYEKL. There are 15 residues in the CDR3. CDR3 sequence reads: CASSQRPGQGTEAFF. In DNA form, the CDR3 reads TGCGCCAGCAGCCAACGTCCGGGACAGGGCACTGAAGCTTTCTTT.

V gene TRBV11-2 combines with J gene TRBJ2-7; D not certain. Trimming shortened V by 5 bases and J by 7 bases, and 9 bases separated the two germline ends. The CDR3 totals 11 residues. Germline loops: CDR1 SGHAT, CDR2 FQNNGV. The CDR3 nucleotides are TGTGCCAGCAGCCCCGGCGGTGAGCAGTACTTC. It yields the protein CASSPGGEQYF.

The V and J genes are TRBV5-6 and TRBJ1-1, with D perhaps matching TRBD1 (5 bases). Deletions cut 4 bases from V and 7 bases from J, with 14 bases between. The germline gives CDR1 SGHDT, CDR2 YYEEEE. CDR3 length equals 13 residues. The CDR3 nucleotides are TGTGCCAGCAGCATCTACAGGCCACGTGAAGCTTTCTTT. Translating gives CASSIYRPREAFF.

The V and J genes are TRBV12-5 and TRBJ1-1, with 9 bases matching TRBD1. Germline V lookup: CDR1 LGHNT, CDR2 FRNRAP. The CDR3 totals 17 residues. V gave up 6 bases and J gave up 3 bases; unmatched junction bases: 14. CDR3 nucleotide sequence: TGTGCTAGTGGCTTAGCCACGGGACAGGGTTCCCACACTGAAGCTTTCTTT. It translates to CASGLATGQGSHTEAFF. Combining the CDR3 with reference TRBV12-5 and TRBJ1-1 gives the whole variable domain DARVTQTPRHKVTEMGQEVTMRCQPILGHNTVFWYRQTMMQGLELLAYFRNRAPLDDSGMPKDRFSAEMPDATLATLKIQPSEPRDSAVYFCASGLATGQGSHTEAFFGQGTRLTVV.

V is TRBV28 and J is TRBJ2-6; 8 bases map to TRBD1. With V trimmed by 10 bases and J by 0 bases, 14 bases remained unmatched. CDR3 length equals 18 residues. Germline V gene data show CDR1 as MDHEN and CDR2 as SYDVKM. The CDR3 sequence: CAIETPGQAHSGANVLTF. CDR3 DNA: TGTGCCATCGAAACCCCGGGACAGGCGCACTCTGGGGCCAACGTCCTGACTTTC. The full variable domain, in which reference TRBV28 and TRBJ2-6 provide the parts outside the CDR3, is DVKVTQSSRYLVKRTGEKVFLECVQDMDHENMFWYRQDPGLGLRLIYFSYDVKMKEKGDIPEGYSVSREKKERFSLILESASTNQTSMYLCAIETPGQAHSGANVLTFGAGSRLTVL.

The chain is built from TRBV7-2 and TRBJ2-7, with 13 bases aligning to TRBD2. CDR1 SGHTA and CDR2 FQGNSA come from the germline V gene. The CDR3 runs 14 residues. The V gene end was trimmed by 8 bases and the J gene end by 2 bases; junction bases not matched to a gene: 3. The DNA of the CDR3 is TGTGCCAGCGCGGGACTAGCGGGGCCCTACGAGCAGTACTTC. It is translated as CASAGLAGPYEQYF.